The present entry profiles one T cell receptor (beta chain) with its context. The time point: pre-treatment baseline. No patient had earlier systemic cancer treatment, concurrent immunosuppressants, or another active cancer. Germline values: CDR1 SGHTA, CDR2 FQGNSA. Trimming took 5 bases from V and 3 from J; bases not matched to a gene: 8. There are 15 residues in the CDR3. The data originate from a study of blood T cell dynamics during melanoma immunotherapy. In the study overall: Standard first-line treatment here was pembrolizumab or nivolumab plus ipilimumab in metastatic melanoma.

The method was immunoSEQ multiplex PCR; TCRdb's version includes in-frame clones alone and lacks a portion of them. The data hold 8,500 to 11,000 clones, with approximately 90% observed a single time. This specimen was blood, taken from a patient treated with checkpoint blockade. The TCR originated in a human donor with melanoma. The V call is TRBV7-2, the J call TRBJ2-3; 7 positions agree with TRBD1. The CDR3 loop is CASSADLTGTDTQYF. The CDR3 nucleotides read TGTGCCAGCAGCGCAGATTTGACAGGGACAGATACGCAGTATTTT.